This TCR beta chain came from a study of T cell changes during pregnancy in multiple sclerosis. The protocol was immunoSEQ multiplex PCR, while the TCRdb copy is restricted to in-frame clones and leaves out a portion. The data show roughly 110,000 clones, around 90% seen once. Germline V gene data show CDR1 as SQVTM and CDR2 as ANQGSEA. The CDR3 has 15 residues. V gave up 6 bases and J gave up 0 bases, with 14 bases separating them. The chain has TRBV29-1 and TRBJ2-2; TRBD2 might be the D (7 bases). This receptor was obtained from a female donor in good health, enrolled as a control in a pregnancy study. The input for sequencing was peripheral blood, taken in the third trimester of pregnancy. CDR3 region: CSVLGGVANTGELFF. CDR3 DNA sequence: TGCAGCGTCCTAGGGGGGGTTGCGAACACCGGGGAGCTGTTTTTT.